This entry lists 28 T cell receptor beta chains sequenced from one sample in a study of radiation and T cells in renal cell carcinoma. The method was immunoSEQ multiplex PCR; TCRdb's version includes in-frame clones alone and lacks a portion of them. The sample shows about 150,000 clones, 88% of them seen only once. Time point described: baseline pretreatment blood. Treatment indicated: 15 Gy SBRT to primary tumor, nephrectomy 4 weeks later. The starting material was blood, obtained from a patient whose treatment included radiotherapy and nephrectomy. These receptors originate from a woman in her seventies with renal cell carcinoma.

This clone was seen only a few times. CDR3 bases: TGTGCCAGCAGTCCCTACCGGGCGGACCCTAGCACAGATACGCAGTATTTT. The encoded protein is CASSPYRADPSTDTQYF. The chain links TRBV5-6 to TRBJ2-3; D is unresolved. This CDR3 region has 17 residues. Germline V gene data show CDR1 as SGHDT and CDR2 as YYEEEE. With 5 bases removed from V and 0 bases from J, the gap between germline ends came to 19 bases.

This chain links TRBV27 with TRBJ1-2, with a possible D match to TRBD1 (5 bases). This CDR3 has 15 amino acids. The germline V gene encodes CDR1 MNHEY and CDR2 SMNVEV (reference sequence). Trimming left V 2 bases short and J 2 bases short, with 12 bases between. This chain's CDR3 is CASSLSRARNYGYTF. As DNA, the CDR3 is TGTGCCAGCAGTTTAAGCAGGGCTCGGAACTATGGCTACACCTTC.

The V call is TRBV7-8, the J call TRBJ2-5, with D unresolved. Germline V gives CDR1 SGHVS, CDR2 FQNEAQ. V lost 2 bases, J lost 3 bases, and 7 bases lay in between. CDR3 length equals 13 residues. The CDR3 reads CASSLYPEETQYF. The CDR3 DNA is TGTGCCAGCAGCTTATACCCGGAAGAGACCCAGTACTTC.

The CDR3 DNA follows: TGTGCCAGTACTCAACAGGGGGCGGTCTATGGCTACACCTTC. Translating it yields CASTQQGAVYGYTF. V gene TRBV19 combines with J gene TRBJ1-2, with 9 bases that match TRBD1. V shed 7 bases and J 4 bases; nucleotides not matched to a gene: 7. Germline CDR1 is LNHDA and CDR2 is SQIVND (reference sequence). CDR3 size: 14 residues.

CDR3 loop: CASRTSGGTGELFF. The CDR3 nucleotides read TGTGCCAGCAGGACTAGCGGGGGGACCGGGGAGCTGTTTTTT. The rearrangement joins TRBV6-5 to TRBJ2-2; 13 nucleotides agree with TRBD2. V was clipped by 6 bases and J by 5 bases; unmatched bases: 0. The V gene's germline CDR1 is MNHEY and CDR2 SVGAGI. The CDR3 is 14 residues long.

The rearrangement links TRBV9 to TRBJ1-6; D perhaps matches TRBD1 (6 bases). The CDR3 contains 17 residues. Trimming left V 3 bases short and J 0 bases short, with 13 bases between. CDR1 SGDLS and CDR2 YYNGEE come from the germline V gene. Written as DNA, the CDR3 is TGTGCCAGCAGCGAGGGGGACATCCTCTCCTATAATTCACCCCTCCACTTT. This sequence encodes CASSEGDILSYNSPLHF.

This chain connects TRBV4-3 to TRBJ2-7, with D maybe TRBD1 (6 bases). Germline CDR1 and CDR2: LGHNA and YSLEER. The CDR3 loop spans 16 amino acids. Trimming took 2 bases from V and 1 from J, leaving 15 bases between them. CDR3 sequence: CASSQKAPGQSYEQYF. CDR3 DNA sequence: TGCGCCAGCAGCCAAAAGGCCCCCGGACAGTCCTACGAGCAGTACTTC.

V is TRBV10-2 and J is TRBJ1-3, with a weak D call TRBD1 (6 bases). Germline loops: CDR1 WSHSY, CDR2 SAAADI. The CDR3 has 17 amino acids. V shed 4 bases and J shed 0 bases, with 16 bases lying between them. This CDR3 is CASSVTTGASSGNTIYF. In DNA, the CDR3 is TGCGCCAGCAGTGTGACGACAGGCGCGTCCTCTGGAAACACCATATATTTT.

J is TRBJ1-1 and V is TRBV11-3, with 8 bases identical to TRBD1. V shed 5 bases, J shed 6 bases, and the junction held 8 bases outside the gene matches. Germline CDR1 SGHNT, CDR2 YENEEA. The CDR3 is made up of 14 amino acids. CDR3 sequence reads: CASSPRDRWAEAFF. The DNA of the CDR3 is TGTGCCAGCAGCCCCCGGGACAGGTGGGCTGAAGCTTTCTTT.

V gene TRBV7-2 combines with J gene TRBJ1-2; possibly TRBD1 for D (5 bases). The CDR3 is 15 residues long. In germline, CDR1 is SGHTA, CDR2 FQGNSA. V was cut by 5 bases and J by 1 base, with 14 bases left in between. CDR3 residues: CASSLPGRDNYGYTF. CDR3 in DNA: TGTGCCAGCAGCCTCCCGGGACGGGATAACTATGGCTACACCTTC. The full variable domain, completed using reference TRBV7-2 and TRBJ1-2, is GAGVSQSPSNKVTEKGKDVELRCDPISGHTALYWYRQSLGQGLEFLIYFQGNSAPDKSGLPSDRFSAERTGGSVSTLTIQRTQQEDSAVYLCASSLPGRDNYGYTFGSGTRLTVV.

The table lists this clone with a few counts. The rearrangement uses TRBV4-3 and TRBJ1-1, with D perhaps matching TRBD1 (6 bases). The CDR3 runs to 13 residues. Germline V lookup: CDR1 LGHNA, CDR2 YSLEER. V shed 1 base and J shed 7 bases, with 10 bases lying between them. In nucleotides, the CDR3 is TGCGCCAGCAGCCAAGGTGGGGGCCTTGAAGCTTTCTTT. This encodes CASSQGGGLEAFF.

This clone was recorded once. The rearrangement uses TRBV18 and TRBJ2-7; D not resolved. Germline V CDR1 and CDR2: KGHSH, LQKENI. Between the trimmed V and J ends, which lost 3 bases and 3 bases, there was a span of 9 bases. This CDR3 spans 13 amino acids. CDR3 in DNA: TGTGCCAGCTCACCGGGCAGTAACTACGAGCAGTACTTC. Its translation: CASSPGSNYEQYF.

The V and J genes are TRBV7-3 and TRBJ1-1, with unresolved D. The CDR3 totals 16 residues. V shed 1 base and J shed 3 bases, with 15 bases lying between them. Germline V gene lookup returns CDR1 SGHTA and CDR2 FQGTGA. CDR3 sequence reads: CASSLSSGIGDTEAFF. CDR3 coding DNA: TGTGCCAGCAGCTTAAGTTCCGGGATAGGAGACACTGAAGCTTTCTTT.

V gene TRBV5-1 combines with J gene TRBJ1-4; D is unresolved. Germline loops: CDR1 SGHRS, CDR2 YFSETQ. The CDR3 is 13 amino acids. Trimming cost V 4 bases and J 8 bases, with 12 bases left between them. This CDR3 is CASSPLRTEKLFF. The CDR3 nucleotides are TGCGCCAGCAGCCCCCTGCGGACCGAAAAACTGTTTTTT.

This clone appeared once. The V and J genes are TRBV6-1 and TRBJ2-7; D may be TRBD2 (5 bases). Germline V gives CDR1 MNHNS, CDR2 SASEGT. CDR3 length: 15 amino acids. Between the trimmed V and J ends, which lost 7 bases and 0 bases, there was a span of 16 bases. The CDR3 DNA reads as TGTGCCAGCAAAGAGGGTCGTATCCGCTCCTACGAGCAGTACTTC. It codes for CASKEGRIRSYEQYF.

The CDR3 here is CASTRQGSPYEQYF. CDR3 bases: TGTGCCAGCACCCGACAGGGGAGCCCCTACGAGCAGTACTTC. The V and J genes are TRBV6-5 and TRBJ2-7; 8 bases are shared with TRBD1. The V gene end was trimmed by 7 bases and the J gene end by 2 bases; junction bases not matched to a gene: 7. The germline CDR1 and CDR2 sequences are MNHEY and SVGAGI. The CDR3 has 14 residues.

CDR3 nucleotide sequence: TGTGCCAGTAGTATGGGGCAGGGGGCTAACTACGAGCAGTACTTC. It specifies CASSMGQGANYEQYF. The rearrangement joins TRBV19 to TRBJ2-7, with 8 bases identical to TRBD1. The CDR3 extends over 15 amino acids. CDR1 is LNHDA and CDR2 is SQIVND in the germline V gene (reference sequence). With V trimmed by 3 bases and J by 3 bases, 7 bases remained unmatched. The full variable domain, completed using reference TRBV19 and TRBJ2-7, is DGGITQSPKYLFRKEGQNVTLSCEQNLNHDAMYWYRQDPGQGLRLIYYSQIVNDFQKGDIAEGYSVSREKKESFPLTVTSAQKNPTAFYLCASSMGQGANYEQYFGPGTRLTVT.

CDR3 in DNA: TGTGCCAGCGTTACCGGGACAATTTACGAGCAGTACTTC. This encodes CASVTGTIYEQYF. The V call is TRBV2, the J call TRBJ2-7; tentative D call: TRBD1 (6 bases). In germline, CDR1 is SNHLY, CDR2 FYNNEI. The CDR3 extends over 13 amino acids. Trimming removed 8 bases from V and 4 bases from J, with 15 bases in between.

This chain joins TRBV7-2 and TRBJ1-1; maybe TRBD1 (6 bases). The germline gives CDR1 SGHTA, CDR2 FQGNSA. This CDR3 comprises 12 residues. Trimming took off 5 bases at V and 6 bases at J, with 10 bases between the two ends. The CDR3 DNA follows: TGTGCCAGCAGCCCTACAGGGTCTGAAGCTTTCTTT. Its translation: CASSPTGSEAFF.

CDR3 nucleotide sequence: TGTGCCAGCAGCCAGGGAAAGGGACAGGGAGTGAGGCGGACTGAAGCTTTCTTT. It specifies CASSQGKGQGVRRTEAFF. This chain uses TRBV4-2 with TRBJ1-1; TRBD1 agrees at 9 bases. Germline CDR1 and CDR2: LGHNA and YNFKEQ. The CDR3 spans 18 residues. Trimming took 3 bases from V and 5 from J; bases not matched to a gene: 16.

For the CDR3, the DNA is TGTGCCAGCAGACCGCCGGGACAGGAGACCATTGGCGAGCAGTACTTC. As protein: CASRPPGQETIGEQYF. The V call is TRBV6-6, the J call TRBJ2-7, with TRBD1 identical over 8 bases. The germline V gene has CDR1 MNHNY and CDR2 SVGAGI (reference sequence). V lost 6 bases, J lost 6 bases, and 16 bases stayed unmatched. The CDR3 length is 16 residues.

The V call is TRBV5-1, the J call TRBJ2-1; 10 bases agree with TRBD2. V was clipped by 6 bases and J by 4 bases; unmatched bases: 7. This CDR3 region has 15 residues. Germline loops: CDR1 SGHRS, CDR2 YFSETQ. The CDR3 DNA reads as TGCGCCAGCAAAGGGACTAGCGAGTATTACAATGAGCAGTTCTTC. Protein sequence: CASKGTSEYYNEQFF.

The chain employs TRBV4-1 and TRBJ2-7; perhaps TRBD2 as D (5 bases). The CDR3 loop spans 14 amino acids. The V and J ends lost 1 base and 5 bases respectively, with 12 bases between them. Germline CDR1 and CDR2: MGHRA and YSYEKL. CDR3 DNA sequence: TGCGCCAGCAGCCAAGGAGAGGGTGTGGACGAGCAGTACTTC. Encoded protein: CASSQGEGVDEQYF.

V usage is TRBV2 and J usage is TRBJ1-5; possible D gene TRBD1, 6 bases. CDR3 length: 15 amino acids. V lost 8 bases and J lost 2, with 16 bases in between. The germline gives CDR1 SNHLY, CDR2 FYNNEI. Here the CDR3 reads CASGKDSVGNQPQHF. CDR3 nucleotide sequence: TGTGCCAGCGGTAAGGACAGCGTGGGCAATCAGCCCCAGCATTTT.

The rearrangement uses TRBV6-6 and TRBJ1-5, with TRBD1 matching 9 bases. This CDR3 is 14 amino acids long. V lost 7 bases and J lost 7; bases outside the gene matches: 8. Looked up from germline, CDR1 is MNHNY and CDR2 is SVGAGI (reference sequence). CDR3 bases: TGTGCCAGCAACAACAGGGGGCCAGTGCAGCCCCAGCATTTT. Translation gives CASNNRGPVQPQHF.

V and J are TRBV25-1 and TRBJ2-5; TRBD2 matches at 11 bases. Germline loops: CDR1 MGHDK, CDR2 SYGVNS. The V and J ends lost 3 bases and 4 bases, in that order; junction bases with no gene match: 4. The CDR3 length is 15 residues. Here the CDR3 reads CASSEWLAGGETQYF. DNA for the CDR3: TGTGCCAGCAGTGAGTGGCTAGCGGGGGGAGAGACCCAGTACTTC.

This sequence joins TRBV28 and TRBJ1-1; D unresolved. CDR3 length equals 12 residues. The V and J ends lost 2 bases and 3 bases respectively, with 4 bases between them. Germline assignment: CDR1 MDHEN and CDR2 SYDVKM. The CDR3 DNA is TGTGCCAGCAGTTTAGAGTACACTGAAGCTTTCTTT. It is translated as CASSLEYTEAFF.

The rearrangement links TRBV6-6 to TRBJ2-7, with no clear D. V lost 6 bases, J lost 1 base, and 16 bases lay in between. The germline V gene encodes CDR1 MNHNY and CDR2 SVGAGI (reference sequence). The CDR3 totals 15 residues. For the CDR3, the DNA is TGTGCCAGCAGCCGGACCGACATCTCTTCCTACGAGCAGTACTTC. It codes for CASSRTDISSYEQYF.